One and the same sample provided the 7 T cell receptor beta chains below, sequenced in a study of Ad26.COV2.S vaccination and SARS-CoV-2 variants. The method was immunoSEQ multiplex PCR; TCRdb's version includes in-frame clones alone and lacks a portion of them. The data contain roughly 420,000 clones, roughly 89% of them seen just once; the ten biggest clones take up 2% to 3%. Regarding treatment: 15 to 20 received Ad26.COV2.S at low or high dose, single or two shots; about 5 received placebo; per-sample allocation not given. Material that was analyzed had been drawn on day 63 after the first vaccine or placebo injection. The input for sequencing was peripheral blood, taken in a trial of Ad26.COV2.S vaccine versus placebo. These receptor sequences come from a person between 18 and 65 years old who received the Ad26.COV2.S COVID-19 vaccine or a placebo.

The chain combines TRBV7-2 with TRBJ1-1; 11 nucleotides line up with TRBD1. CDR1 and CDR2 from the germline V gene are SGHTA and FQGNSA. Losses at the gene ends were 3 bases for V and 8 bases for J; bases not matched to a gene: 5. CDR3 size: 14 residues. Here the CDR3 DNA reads TGTGCCAGCAGCTTCGGGACAGGGGGTTGGGAAGCTTTCTTT. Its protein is CASSFGTGGWEAFF.

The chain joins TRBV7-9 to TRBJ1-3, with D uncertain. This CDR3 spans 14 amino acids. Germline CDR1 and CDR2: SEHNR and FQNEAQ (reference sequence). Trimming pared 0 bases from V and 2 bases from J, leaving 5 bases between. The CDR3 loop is CASSLAGAGNTIYF. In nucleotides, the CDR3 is TGTGCCAGCAGCTTAGCCGGAGCTGGAAACACCATATATTTT.

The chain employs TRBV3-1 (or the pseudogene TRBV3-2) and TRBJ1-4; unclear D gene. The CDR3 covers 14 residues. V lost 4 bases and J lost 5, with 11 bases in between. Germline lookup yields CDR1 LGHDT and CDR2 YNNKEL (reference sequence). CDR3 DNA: TGTGCCAGCAGCCCGGGCGGACCGAATGAAAAACTGTTTTTT. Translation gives CASSPGGPNEKLFF.

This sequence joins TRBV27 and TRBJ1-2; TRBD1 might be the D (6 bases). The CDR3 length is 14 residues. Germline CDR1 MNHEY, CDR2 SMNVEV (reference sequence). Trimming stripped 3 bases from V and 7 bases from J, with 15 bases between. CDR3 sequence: CASSLGRTDGGYTF. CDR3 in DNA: TGTGCCAGCAGTTTGGGTAGGACAGACGGTGGCTACACCTTC.

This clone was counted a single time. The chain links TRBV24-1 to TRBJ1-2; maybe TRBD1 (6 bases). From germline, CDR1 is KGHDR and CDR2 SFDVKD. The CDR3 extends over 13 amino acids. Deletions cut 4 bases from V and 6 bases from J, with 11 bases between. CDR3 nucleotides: TGTGCCACCAGTGACCTCTCAGGGGATGGCTACACCTTC. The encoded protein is CATSDLSGDGYTF.

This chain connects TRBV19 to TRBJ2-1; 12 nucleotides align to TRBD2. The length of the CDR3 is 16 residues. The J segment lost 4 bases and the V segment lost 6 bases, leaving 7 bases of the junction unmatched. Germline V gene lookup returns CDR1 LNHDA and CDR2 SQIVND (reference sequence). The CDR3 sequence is CASSPLGTSGYNEQFF. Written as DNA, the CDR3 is TGTGCCAGTAGCCCGTTGGGGACTAGCGGGTACAATGAGCAGTTCTTC.

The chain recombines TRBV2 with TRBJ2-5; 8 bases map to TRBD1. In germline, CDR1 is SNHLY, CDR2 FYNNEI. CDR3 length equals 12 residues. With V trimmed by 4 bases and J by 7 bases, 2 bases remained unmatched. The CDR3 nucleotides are TGTGCCAGCAGTGCTACAGGGGGGACCCAGTACTTC. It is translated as CASSATGGTQYF.